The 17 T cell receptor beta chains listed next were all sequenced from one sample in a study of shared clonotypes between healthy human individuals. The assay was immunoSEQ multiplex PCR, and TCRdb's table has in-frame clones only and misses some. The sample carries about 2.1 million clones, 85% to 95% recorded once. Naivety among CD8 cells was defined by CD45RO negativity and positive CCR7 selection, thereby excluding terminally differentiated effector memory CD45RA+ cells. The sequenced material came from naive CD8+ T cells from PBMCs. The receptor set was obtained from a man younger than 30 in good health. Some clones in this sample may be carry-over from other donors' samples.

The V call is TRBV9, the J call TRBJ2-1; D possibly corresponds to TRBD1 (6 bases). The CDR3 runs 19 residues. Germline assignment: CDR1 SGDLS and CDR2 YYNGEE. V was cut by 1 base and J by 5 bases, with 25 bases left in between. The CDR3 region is CASSVRVQGSRTTHNEQFF. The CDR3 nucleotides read TGTGCCAGCAGCGTAAGGGTTCAGGGGAGCCGGACCACACACAATGAGCAGTTCTTC.

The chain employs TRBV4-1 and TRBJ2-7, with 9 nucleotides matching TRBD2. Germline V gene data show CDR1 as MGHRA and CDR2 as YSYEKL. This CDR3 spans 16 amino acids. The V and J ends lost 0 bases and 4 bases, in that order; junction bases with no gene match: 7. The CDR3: CASSQDSPSGVYEQYF. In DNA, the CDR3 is TGCGCCAGCAGCCAAGATTCCCCTAGCGGGGTTTACGAGCAGTACTTC.

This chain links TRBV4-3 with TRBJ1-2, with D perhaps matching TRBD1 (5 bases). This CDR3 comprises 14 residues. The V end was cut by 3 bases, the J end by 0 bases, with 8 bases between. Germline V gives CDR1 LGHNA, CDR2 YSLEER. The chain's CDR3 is CASSQGLANYGYTF. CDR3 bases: TGCGCCAGCAGCCAGGGGCTAGCTAACTATGGCTACACCTTC.

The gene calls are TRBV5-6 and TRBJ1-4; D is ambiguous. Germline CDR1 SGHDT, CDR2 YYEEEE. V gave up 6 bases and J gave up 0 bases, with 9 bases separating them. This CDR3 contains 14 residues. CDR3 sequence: CASTSTSTNEKLFF. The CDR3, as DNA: TGTGCCAGCACTTCAACGTCAACTAATGAAAAACTGTTTTTT.

The CDR3 is CATSRTGVGAFF. CDR3 DNA: TGTGCCACCAGCCGAACAGGGGTCGGAGCTTTCTTT. This chain joins TRBV15 and TRBJ1-1, with TRBD1 identical over 7 bases. This CDR3 has 12 amino acids. The V gene end was trimmed by 5 bases and the J gene end by 10 bases; junction bases not matched to a gene: 7. CDR1 and CDR2 (germline): LNHNV, YYDKDF (reference sequence). The full variable domain, rest sourced from reference TRBV15 and TRBJ1-1, is DAMVIQNPRYQVTQFGKPVTLSCSQTLNHNVMYWYQQKSSQAPKLLFHYYDKDFNNEADTPDNFQSRRPNTSFCFLDIRSPGLGDTAMYLCATSRTGVGAFFGQGTRLTVV.

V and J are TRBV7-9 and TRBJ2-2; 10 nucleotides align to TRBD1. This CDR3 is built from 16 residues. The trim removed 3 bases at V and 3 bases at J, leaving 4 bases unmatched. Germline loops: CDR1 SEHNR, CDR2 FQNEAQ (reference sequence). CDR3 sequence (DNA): TGTGCCAGCAGCTTCCCCGGACAGGGGGACACCGGGGAGCTGTTTTTT. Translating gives CASSFPGQGDTGELFF.

CDR3: CASRRGSSYNEQFF. Here the CDR3 DNA reads TGTGCCAGTAGACGCGGGAGCTCCTACAATGAGCAGTTCTTC. The chain joins TRBV19 to TRBJ2-1; 7 bases align to TRBD2. V trimming: 6 bases; J trimming: 0 bases; junction bases outside the gene matches: 2. Germline V CDR1 and CDR2: LNHDA, SQIVND (reference sequence). This CDR3 comprises 14 residues.

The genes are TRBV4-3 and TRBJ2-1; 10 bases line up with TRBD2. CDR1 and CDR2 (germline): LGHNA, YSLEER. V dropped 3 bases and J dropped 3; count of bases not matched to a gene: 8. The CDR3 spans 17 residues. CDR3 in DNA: TGCGCCAGCAGCCACGGTATTAGCGGGAGGATCTACAATGAGCAGTTCTTC. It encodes CASSHGISGRIYNEQFF.

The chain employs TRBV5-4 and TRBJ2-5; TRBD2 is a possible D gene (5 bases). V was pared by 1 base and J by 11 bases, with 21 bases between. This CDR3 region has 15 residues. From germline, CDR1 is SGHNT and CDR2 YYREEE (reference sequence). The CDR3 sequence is CASSLITKPPWEQYF. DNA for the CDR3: TGTGCCAGCAGCTTGATAACTAAGCCCCCTTGGGAGCAGTACTTC.

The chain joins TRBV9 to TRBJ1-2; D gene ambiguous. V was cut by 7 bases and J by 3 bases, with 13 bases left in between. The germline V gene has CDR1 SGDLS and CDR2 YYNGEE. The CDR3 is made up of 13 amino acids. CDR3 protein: CASSFVGDYGYTF. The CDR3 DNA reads TGTGCCAGCTCGTTCGTTGGGGACTATGGCTACACCTTC.

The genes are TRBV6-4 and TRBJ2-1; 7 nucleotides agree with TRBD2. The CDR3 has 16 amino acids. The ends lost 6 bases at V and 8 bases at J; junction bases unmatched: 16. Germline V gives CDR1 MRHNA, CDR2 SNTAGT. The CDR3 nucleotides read TGTGCCAGCAGCCCAAGGGGACTATTCTCGTCCGATGAGCAGTTCTTC. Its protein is CASSPRGLFSSDEQFF.

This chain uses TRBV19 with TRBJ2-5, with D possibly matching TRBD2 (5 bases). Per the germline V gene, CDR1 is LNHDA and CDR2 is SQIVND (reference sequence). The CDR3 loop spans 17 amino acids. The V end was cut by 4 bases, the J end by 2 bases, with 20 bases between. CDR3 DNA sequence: TGTGCCAGTAGTACGGAAATGGCCAGCGAGGGACAAGAGACCCAGTACTTC. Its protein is CASSTEMASEGQETQYF.

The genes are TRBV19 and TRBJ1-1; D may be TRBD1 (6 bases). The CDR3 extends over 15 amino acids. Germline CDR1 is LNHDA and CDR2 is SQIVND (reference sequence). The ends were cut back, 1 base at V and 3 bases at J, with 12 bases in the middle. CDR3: CASSIGGLGDTEAFF. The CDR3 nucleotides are TGTGCCAGTAGTATAGGGGGGCTAGGGGACACTGAAGCTTTCTTT.

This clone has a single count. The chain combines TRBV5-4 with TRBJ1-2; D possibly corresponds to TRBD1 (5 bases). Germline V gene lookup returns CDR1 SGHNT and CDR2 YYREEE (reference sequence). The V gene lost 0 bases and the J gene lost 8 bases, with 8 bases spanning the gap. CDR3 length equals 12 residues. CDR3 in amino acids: CASSLEGDGYTF. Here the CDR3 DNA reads TGTGCCAGCAGCTTGGAAGGGGACGGCTACACCTTC.

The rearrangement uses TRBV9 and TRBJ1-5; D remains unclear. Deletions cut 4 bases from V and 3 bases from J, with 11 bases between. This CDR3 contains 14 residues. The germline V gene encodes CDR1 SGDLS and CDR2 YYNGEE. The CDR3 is CASSPTGINQPQHF. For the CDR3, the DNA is TGTGCCAGCAGCCCAACCGGGATCAATCAGCCCCAGCATTTT.

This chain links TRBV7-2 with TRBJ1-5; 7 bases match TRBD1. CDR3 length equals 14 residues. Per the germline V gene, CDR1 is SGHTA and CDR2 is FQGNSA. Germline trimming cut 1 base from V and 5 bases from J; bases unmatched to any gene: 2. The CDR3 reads CASSLGQGDQPQHF. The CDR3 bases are TGTGCCAGCAGCTTAGGACAGGGCGATCAGCCCCAGCATTTT.

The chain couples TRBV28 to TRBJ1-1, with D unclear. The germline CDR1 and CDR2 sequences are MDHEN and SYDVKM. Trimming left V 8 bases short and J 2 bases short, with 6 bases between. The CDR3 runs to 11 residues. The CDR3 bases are TGTGCCAGCCAGAAAAACACTGAAGCTTTCTTT. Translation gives CASQKNTEAFF.